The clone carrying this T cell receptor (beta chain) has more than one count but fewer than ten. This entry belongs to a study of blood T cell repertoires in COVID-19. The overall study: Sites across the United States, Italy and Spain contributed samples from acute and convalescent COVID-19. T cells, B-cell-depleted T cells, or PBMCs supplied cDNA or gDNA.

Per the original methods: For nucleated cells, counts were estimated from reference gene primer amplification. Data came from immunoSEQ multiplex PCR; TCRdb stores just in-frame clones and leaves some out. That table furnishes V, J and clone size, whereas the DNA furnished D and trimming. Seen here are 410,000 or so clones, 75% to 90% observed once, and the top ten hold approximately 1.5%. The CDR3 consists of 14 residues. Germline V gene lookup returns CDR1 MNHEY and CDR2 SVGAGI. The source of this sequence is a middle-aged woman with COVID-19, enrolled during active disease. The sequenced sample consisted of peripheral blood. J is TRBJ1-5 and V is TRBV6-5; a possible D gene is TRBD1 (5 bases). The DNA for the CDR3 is TGTGCATCTCAGGAGGGGCCGAGCAATCAGCCCCAGCATTTT. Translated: CASQEGPSNQPQHF.